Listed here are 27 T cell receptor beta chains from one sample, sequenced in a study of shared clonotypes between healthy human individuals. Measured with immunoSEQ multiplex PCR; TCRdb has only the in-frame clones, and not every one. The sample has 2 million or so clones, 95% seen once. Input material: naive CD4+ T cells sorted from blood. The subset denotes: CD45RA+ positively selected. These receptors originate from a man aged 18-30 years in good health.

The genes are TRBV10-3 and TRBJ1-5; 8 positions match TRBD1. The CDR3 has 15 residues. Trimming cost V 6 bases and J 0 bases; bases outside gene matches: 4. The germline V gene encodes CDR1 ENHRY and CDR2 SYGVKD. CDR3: CAIRLTGDSNQPQHF. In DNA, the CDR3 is TGTGCCATCAGGCTGACAGGGGATAGCAATCAGCCCCAGCATTTT.

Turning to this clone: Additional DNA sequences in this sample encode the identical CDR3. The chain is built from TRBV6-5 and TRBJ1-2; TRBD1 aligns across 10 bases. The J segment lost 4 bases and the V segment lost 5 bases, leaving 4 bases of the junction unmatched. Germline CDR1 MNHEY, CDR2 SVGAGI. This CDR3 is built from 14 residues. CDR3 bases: TGTGCCAGCAGTCGGACAGGGGGTATCTATGGCTACACCTTC. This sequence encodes CASSRTGGIYGYTF.

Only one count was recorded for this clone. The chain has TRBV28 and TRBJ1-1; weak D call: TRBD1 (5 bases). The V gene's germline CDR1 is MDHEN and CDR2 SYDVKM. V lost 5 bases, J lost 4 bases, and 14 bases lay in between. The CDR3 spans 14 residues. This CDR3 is CASSRLTGVTEAFF. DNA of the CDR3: TGTGCCAGCAGTCGCCTAACAGGCGTCACTGAAGCTTTCTTT.

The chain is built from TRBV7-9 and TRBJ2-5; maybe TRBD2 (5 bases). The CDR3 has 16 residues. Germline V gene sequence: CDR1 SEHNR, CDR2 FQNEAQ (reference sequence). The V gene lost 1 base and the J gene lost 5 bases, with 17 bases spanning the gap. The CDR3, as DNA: TGTGCCAGCAGCTTAGGAATCCTAGCCAGTTTGGAGACCCAGTACTTC. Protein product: CASSLGILASLETQYF.

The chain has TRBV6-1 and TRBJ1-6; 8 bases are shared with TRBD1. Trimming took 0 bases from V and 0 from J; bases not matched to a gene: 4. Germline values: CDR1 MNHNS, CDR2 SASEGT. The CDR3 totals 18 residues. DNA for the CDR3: TGTGCCAGCAGTGAAGCGGGGACAGGACTCTCCTATAATTCACCCCTCCACTTT. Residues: CASSEAGTGLSYNSPLHF.

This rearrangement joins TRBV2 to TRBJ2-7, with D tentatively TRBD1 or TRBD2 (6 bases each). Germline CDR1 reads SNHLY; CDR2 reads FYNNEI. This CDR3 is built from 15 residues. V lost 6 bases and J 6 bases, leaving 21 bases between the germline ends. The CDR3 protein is CASSGQFTTGAEQYF. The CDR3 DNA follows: TGTGCCAGCAGCGGACAGTTTACCACGGGGGCCGAGCAGTACTTC.

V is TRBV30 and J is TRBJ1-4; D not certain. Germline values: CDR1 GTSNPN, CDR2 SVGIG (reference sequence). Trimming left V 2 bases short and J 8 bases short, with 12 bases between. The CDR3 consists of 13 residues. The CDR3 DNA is TGTGCCTGGAGTCTCTTGGGTAGGGAAAAACTGTTTTTT. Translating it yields CAWSLLGREKLFF.

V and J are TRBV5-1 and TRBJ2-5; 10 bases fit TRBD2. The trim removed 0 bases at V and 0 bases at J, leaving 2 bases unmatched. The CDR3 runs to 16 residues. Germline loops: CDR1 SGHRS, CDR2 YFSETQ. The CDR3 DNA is TGCGCCAGCAGCTTGGGGACTAGCGGATACCAAGAGACCCAGTACTTC. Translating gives CASSLGTSGYQETQYF.

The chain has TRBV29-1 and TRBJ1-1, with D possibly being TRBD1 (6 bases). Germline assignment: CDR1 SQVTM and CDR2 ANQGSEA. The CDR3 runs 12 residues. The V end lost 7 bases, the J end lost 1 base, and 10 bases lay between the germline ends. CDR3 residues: CSAEGGNTEAFF. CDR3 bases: TGCAGCGCCGAAGGGGGGAACACTGAAGCTTTCTTT.

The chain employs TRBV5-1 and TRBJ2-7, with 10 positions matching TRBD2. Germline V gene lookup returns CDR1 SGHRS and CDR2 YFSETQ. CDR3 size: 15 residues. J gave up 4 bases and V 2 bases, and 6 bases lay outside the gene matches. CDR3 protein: CASSFVAGGMYEQYF. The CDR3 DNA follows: TGCGCCAGCAGCTTTGTAGCGGGAGGAATGTACGAGCAGTACTTC. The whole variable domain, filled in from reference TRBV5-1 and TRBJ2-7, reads KAGVTQTPRYLIKTRGQQVTLSCSPISGHRSVSWYQQTPGQGLQFLFEYFSETQRNKGNFPGRFSGRQFSNSRSEMNVSTLELGDSALYLCASSFVAGGMYEQYFGPGTRLTVT.

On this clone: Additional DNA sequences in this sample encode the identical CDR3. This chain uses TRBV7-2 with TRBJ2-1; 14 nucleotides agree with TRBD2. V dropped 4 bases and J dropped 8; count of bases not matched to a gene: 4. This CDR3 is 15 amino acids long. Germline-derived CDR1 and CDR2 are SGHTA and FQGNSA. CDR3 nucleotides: TGTGCCAGCAGCTCGGGACTAGCGGGAGCGGATGAGCAGTTCTTC. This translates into CASSSGLAGADEQFF.

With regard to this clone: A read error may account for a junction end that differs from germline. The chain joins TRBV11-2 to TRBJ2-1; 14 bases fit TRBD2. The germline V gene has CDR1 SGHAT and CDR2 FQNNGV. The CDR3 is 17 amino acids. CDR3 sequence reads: CASSLTSGGVEYSEQFF. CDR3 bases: TGTGCCAGCAGCTTGACTAGCGGGGGGGTGGAATACAGTGAGCAGTTCTTC. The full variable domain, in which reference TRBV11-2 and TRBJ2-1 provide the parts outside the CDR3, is EAGVAQSPRYKIIEKRQSVAFWCNPISGHATLYWYQQILGQGPKLLIQFQNNGVVDDSQLPKDRFSAERLKGVDSTLKIQPAKLEDSAVYLCASSLTSGGVEYSEQFFGPGTRLTVL.

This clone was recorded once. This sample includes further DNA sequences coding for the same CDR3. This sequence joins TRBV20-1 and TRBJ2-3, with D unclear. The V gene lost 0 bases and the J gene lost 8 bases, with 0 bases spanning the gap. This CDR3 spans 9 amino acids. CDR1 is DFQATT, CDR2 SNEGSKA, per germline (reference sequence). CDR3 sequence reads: CSARDTQYF. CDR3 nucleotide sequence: TGCAGTGCTAGAGATACGCAGTATTTT.

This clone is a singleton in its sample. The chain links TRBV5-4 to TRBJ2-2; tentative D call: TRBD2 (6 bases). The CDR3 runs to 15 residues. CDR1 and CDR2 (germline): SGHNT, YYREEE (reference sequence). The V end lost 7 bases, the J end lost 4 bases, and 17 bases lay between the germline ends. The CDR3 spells CASAVGGVSTGELFF. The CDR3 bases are TGTGCCAGCGCCGTCGGGGGAGTAAGCACCGGGGAGCTGTTTTTT.

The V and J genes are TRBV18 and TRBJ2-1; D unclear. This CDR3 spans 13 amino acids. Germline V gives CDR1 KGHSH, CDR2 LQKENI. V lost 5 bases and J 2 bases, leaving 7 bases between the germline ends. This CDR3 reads CASSKGTYNEQFF. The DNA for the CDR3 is TGTGCCAGCTCAAAGGGTACCTACAATGAGCAGTTCTTC.

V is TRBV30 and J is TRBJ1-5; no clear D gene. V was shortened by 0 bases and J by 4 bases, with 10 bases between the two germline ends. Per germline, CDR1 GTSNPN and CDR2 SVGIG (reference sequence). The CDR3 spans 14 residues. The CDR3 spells CAWSVLAGNQPQHF. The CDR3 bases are TGTGCCTGGAGTGTACTGGCAGGAAATCAGCCCCAGCATTTT. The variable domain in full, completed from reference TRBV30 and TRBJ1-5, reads SQTIHQWPATLVQPVGSPLSLECTVEGTSNPNLYWYRQAAGRGLQLLFYSVGIGQISSEVPQNLSASRPQDRQFILSSKKLLLSDSGFYLCAWSVLAGNQPQHFGDGTRLSIL.

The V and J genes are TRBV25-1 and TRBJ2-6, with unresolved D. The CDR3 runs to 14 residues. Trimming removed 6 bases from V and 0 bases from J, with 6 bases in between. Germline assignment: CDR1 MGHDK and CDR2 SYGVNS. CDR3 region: CASRPSSGANVLTF. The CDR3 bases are TGTGCCAGCAGGCCAAGCTCTGGGGCCAACGTCCTGACTTTC.

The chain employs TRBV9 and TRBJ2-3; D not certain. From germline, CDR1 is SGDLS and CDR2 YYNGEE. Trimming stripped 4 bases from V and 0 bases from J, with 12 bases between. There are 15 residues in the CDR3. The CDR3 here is CASSNLGTSTDTQYF. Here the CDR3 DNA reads TGTGCCAGCAGCAACCTCGGTACTAGCACAGATACGCAGTATTTT.

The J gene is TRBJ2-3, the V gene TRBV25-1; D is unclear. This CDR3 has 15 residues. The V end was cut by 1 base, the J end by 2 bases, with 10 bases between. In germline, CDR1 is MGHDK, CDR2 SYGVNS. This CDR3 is CASSESGVPTDTQYF. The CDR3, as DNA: TGTGCCAGCAGTGAATCAGGAGTACCCACAGATACGCAGTATTTT.

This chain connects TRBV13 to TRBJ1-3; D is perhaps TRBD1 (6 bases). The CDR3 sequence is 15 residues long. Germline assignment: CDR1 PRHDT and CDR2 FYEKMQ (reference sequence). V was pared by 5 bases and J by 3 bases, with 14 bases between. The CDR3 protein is CASSLRGGGGNTIYF. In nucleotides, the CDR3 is TGTGCCAGCAGCCTACGGGGGGGCGGTGGAAACACCATATATTTT.

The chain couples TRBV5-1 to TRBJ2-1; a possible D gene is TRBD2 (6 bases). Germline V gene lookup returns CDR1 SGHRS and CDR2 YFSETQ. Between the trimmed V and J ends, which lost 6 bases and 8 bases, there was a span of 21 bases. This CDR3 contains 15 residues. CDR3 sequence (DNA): TGCGCCAGCACGCAGACTAGATCAGAAAAGGATGAGCAGTTCTTC. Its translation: CASTQTRSEKDEQFF.

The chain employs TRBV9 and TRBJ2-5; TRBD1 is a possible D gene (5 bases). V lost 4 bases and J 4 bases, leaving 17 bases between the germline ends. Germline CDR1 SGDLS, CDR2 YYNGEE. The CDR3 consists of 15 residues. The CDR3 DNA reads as TGTGCCAGCAGCTTCCTAGGGGTTGAGAGAGAGACCCAGTACTTC. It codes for CASSFLGVERETQYF.

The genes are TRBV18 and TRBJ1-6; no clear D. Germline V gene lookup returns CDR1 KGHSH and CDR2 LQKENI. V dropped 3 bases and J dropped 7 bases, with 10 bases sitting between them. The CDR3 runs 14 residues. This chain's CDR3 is CASSPPGKNSPLHF. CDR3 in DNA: TGTGCCAGCTCACCTCCGGGGAAGAATTCACCCCTCCACTTT.

The CDR3 DNA reads as TGCGCCAGCAGCTTGGTCGCAGCCTCTGGGGCCAACGTCCTGACTTTC. Translation: CASSLVAASGANVLTF. This rearrangement joins TRBV5-1 to TRBJ2-6, with unresolved D. CDR3 length: 16 residues. Germline-derived CDR1 and CDR2 are SGHRS and YFSETQ. The ends were cut back, 0 bases at V and 0 bases at J, with 7 bases in the middle.

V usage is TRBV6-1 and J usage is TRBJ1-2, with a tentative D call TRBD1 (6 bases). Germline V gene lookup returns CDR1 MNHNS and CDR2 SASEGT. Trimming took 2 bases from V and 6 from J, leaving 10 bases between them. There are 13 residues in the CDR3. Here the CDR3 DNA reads TGTGCCAGCAGTGAAACAGGGATGCATGGCTACACCTTC. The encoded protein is CASSETGMHGYTF.

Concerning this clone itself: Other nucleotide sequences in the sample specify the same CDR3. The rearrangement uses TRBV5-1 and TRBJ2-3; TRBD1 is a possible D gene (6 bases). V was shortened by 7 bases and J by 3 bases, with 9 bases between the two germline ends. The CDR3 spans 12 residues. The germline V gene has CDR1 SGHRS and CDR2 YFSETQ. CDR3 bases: TGCGCCAGCGGGACAAGTACAGATACGCAGTATTTT. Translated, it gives CASGTSTDTQYF.

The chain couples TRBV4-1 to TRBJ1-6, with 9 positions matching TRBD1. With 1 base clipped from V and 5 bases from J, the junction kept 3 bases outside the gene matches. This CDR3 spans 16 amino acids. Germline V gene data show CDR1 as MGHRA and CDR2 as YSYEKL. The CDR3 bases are TGCGCCAGCAGCCAAGTCGACAGGGGGAATAATTCACCCCTCCACTTT. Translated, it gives CASSQVDRGNNSPLHF.